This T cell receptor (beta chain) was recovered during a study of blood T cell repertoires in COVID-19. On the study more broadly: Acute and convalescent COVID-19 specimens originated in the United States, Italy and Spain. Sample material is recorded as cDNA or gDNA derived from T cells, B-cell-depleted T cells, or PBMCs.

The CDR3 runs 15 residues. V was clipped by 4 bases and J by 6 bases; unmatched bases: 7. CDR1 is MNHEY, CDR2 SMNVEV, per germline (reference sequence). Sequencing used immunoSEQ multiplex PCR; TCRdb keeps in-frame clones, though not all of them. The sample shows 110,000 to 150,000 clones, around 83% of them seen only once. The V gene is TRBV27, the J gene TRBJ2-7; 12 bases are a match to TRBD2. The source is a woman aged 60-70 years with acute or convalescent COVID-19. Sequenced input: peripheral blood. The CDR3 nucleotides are TGTGCCAGCAGTTGGCTAGCGGGGGGGCCGGTCGAGCAGTACTTC. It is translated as CASSWLAGGPVEQYF.